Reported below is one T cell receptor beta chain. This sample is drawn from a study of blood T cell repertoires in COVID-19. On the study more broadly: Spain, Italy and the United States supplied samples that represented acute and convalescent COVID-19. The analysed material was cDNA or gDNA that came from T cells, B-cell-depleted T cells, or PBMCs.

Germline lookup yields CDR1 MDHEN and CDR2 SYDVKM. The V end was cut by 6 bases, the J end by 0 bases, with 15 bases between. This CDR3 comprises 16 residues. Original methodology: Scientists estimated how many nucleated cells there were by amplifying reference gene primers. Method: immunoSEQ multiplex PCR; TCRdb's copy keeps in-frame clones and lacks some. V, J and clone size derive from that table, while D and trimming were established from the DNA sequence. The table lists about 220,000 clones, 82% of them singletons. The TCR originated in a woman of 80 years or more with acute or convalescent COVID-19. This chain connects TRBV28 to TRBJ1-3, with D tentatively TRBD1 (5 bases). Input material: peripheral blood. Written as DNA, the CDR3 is TGTGCCAGCAGCTCTTGGGGGGTGAGCTCTGGAAACACCATATATTTT. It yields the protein CASSSWGVSSGNTIYF.